This T cell receptor (beta chain) was documented in a study of T cells in localized non-small cell lung cancer. The data were produced by immunoSEQ multiplex PCR, yet TCRdb's version contains in-frame clones alone and is incomplete. The sample has around 100,000 clones, approximately 86% seen once; the top ten hold around 16%. Germline assignment: CDR1 SGHVS and CDR2 FQNEAQ. This CDR3 has 13 residues. Trimming took 5 bases from V and 6 from J, leaving 10 bases between them. Comments on this clone: Its cognate antigen is unknown.

Study-wide results and limits: There was an association of higher blood T cell density with longer overall survival. Appearing in adjacent lung were a median about 57 of the top 100 tumor clones. Sequencing covered just one tumor region, so heterogeneity cannot be ruled out.

This rearrangement joins TRBV7-8 to TRBJ2-2, with D tentatively TRBD1 (5 bases). Sequences were derived from peripheral blood, sampled before any cancer treatment. The TCR comes from a man aged 35 to 69 with stage I squamous cell lung carcinoma. CDR3: CASSGRVPGELFF. CDR3 DNA sequence: TGTGCCAGCAGCGGCAGGGTGCCCGGGGAGCTGTTTTTT.